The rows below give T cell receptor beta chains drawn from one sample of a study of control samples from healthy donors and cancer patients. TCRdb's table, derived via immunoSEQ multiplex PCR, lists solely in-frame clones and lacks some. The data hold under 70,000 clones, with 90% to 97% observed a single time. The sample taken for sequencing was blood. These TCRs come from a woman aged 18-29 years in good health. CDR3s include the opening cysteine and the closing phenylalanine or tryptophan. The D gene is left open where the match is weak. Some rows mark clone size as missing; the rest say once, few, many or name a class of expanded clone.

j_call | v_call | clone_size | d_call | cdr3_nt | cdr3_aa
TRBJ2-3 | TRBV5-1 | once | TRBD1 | TGCGCCAGCAGCTTGTACTTTACAGGGGGCGGCACAGATACGCAGTATTTT | CASSLYFTGGGTDTQYF
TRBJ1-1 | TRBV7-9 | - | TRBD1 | TGTGCCAGCAGCCGCGACAGGGTGAGCACTGAAGCTTTCTTT | CASSRDRVSTEAFF
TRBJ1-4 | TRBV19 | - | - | TGTGCCAGTAGCCCTGAGAGACTTAATGAAAAACTGTTTTTT | CASSPERLNEKLFF
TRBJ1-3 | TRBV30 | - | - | TGTGCCTGGAGTGTCGGTACTGGAAACACCATATATTTT | CAWSVGTGNTIYF
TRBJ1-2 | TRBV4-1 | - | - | TGCGCCAGCAGCCAACCTACCACTCGGTACAACTATGGCTACACCTTC | CASSQPTTRYNYGYTF
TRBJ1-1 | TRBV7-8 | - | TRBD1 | TGTGCCAGCAGCTCAAGACAGGGAACTGAAGCTTTCTTT | CASSSRQGTEAFF
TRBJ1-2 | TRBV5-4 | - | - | TGTGCCAGCAGCCGAGCAGGGGACAATGGCTACACCTTC | CASSRAGDNGYTF
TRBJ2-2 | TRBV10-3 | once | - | TGTGCCATCAGTGAGTCGATCGGACTCGACACCGGGGAGCTGTTTTTT | CAISESIGLDTGELFF
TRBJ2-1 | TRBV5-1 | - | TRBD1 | TGCGCCAGCAGCTCCGGACAGGAGTACAATGAGCAGTTCTTC | CASSSGQEYNEQFF
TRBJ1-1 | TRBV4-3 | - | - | TGCGCCAGCAGCCAAGTAGCTGGGTGGAATGAAGCTTTCTTT | CASSQVAGWNEAFF
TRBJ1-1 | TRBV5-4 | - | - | TGTGCCAGCAGCTTGGCCAAGAACGGAAACACTGAAGCTTTCTTT | CASSLAKNGNTEAFF
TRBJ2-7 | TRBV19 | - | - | TGTGCCAGTAGTATAGAGGTATCGCCCGAGCAGTACTTC | CASSIEVSPEQYF
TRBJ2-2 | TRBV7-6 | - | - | TGTGCCAGCAGCTTAGTTCCTAGCACGAACACCGGGGAGCTGTTTTTT | CASSLVPSTNTGELFF
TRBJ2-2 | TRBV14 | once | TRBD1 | TGTGCCAGCAGCCAAGAGGGACAGGGGGCGTGGGCCGGGGAGCTGTTTTTT | CASSQEGQGAWAGELFF
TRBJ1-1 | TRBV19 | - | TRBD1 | TGTGCCAGTAGTATATGGGGGGAGGGGGCCCCTGAAGCTTTCTTT | CASSIWGEGAPEAFF
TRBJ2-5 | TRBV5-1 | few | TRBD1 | TGCGCCAGCAGCCGGACGGGACAGGGCTATCAAGAGACCCAGTACTTC | CASSRTGQGYQETQYF
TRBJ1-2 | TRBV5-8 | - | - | TGTGCCAGCAGCTACCGGGATACGGTCGGCTATGGCTACACCTTC | CASSYRDTVGYGYTF
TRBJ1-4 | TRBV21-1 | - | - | TGTGCCAGCAGCTGTCCGAGGGAAAAACTGTTTTTT | CASSCPREKLFF